A selection of T cell receptor beta chains follows, all from one sample in a study of shared clonotypes between healthy human individuals. The protocol was immunoSEQ multiplex PCR, while the TCRdb copy is restricted to in-frame clones and leaves out a portion. The sample shows 1.4 million to 1.5 million clones, roughly 97% of them seen only once. Material for sequencing was naive CD4+ T cells sorted from blood. The source of these receptors is a man aged 25-40 years in good health. Both conserved end residues are part of each CDR3. The D gene is left open where the match is weak. Size values are once, few and many counts, or a class for expanded clones, and some rows have none.

j_call	d_call	v_call	clone_size	cdr3_aa	cdr3_nt
TRBJ2-7	NA	TRBV28	NA	CASSSLNEQYF	TGTGCCAGCAGTTCTCTAAACGAGCAGTACTTC
TRBJ1-1	NA	TRBV6-1	once	CASSEQARAGYTEAFF	TGTGCCAGCAGTGAACAAGCCAGGGCCGGGTACACTGAAGCTTTCTTT
TRBJ2-3	NA	TRBV28	NA	CASSPLAHTQYF	TGTGCCAGCAGTCCCCTAGCTCATACGCAGTATTTT
TRBJ1-3	NA	TRBV28	NA	CASGDRGSWTIYF	TGTGCCAGCGGGGACCGGGGCTCATGGACCATATATTTT
TRBJ1-1	NA	TRBV10-3	NA	CAISESTAAGAFF	TGTGCCATCAGTGAGTCGACCGCAGCTGGGGCTTTCTTT
TRBJ2-1	NA	TRBV6-6	NA	CASSRTAHEQFF	TGTGCCAGCAGCCGGACTGCCCATGAGCAGTTCTTC
TRBJ2-7	NA	TRBV5-4	once	CASSLGFRGEQYF	TGTGCCAGCAGCTTGGGATTCCGGGGCGAGCAGTACTTC
TRBJ2-1	NA	TRBV28	NA	CASSGGPNEQFF	TGTGCCAGCAGTGGGGGGCCAAATGAGCAGTTCTTC
TRBJ2-7	NA	TRBV10-2	NA	CASSERGPLYEQYF	TGCGCCAGCAGTGAACGGGGCCCTTTATACGAGCAGTACTTC
TRBJ1-1	NA	TRBV6-5	NA	CASRYRKGGTEAFF	TGTGCCAGCAGGTACCGGAAGGGGGGCACTGAAGCTTTCTTT
TRBJ2-7	TRBD2	TRBV4-2	NA	CASSRGGRENSEQYF	TGTGCCAGCAGCCGCGGCGGGAGGGAGAACTCCGAGCAGTACTTC
TRBJ2-5	TRBD1	TRBV15	NA	CATSRDRDSQETQYF	TGTGCCACCAGCAGGGACCGGGACAGCCAAGAGACCCAGTACTTC
TRBJ2-7	TRBD2	TRBV19	NA	CASSLTGTSGSSSYEQYF	TGTGCCAGTAGTTTGACCGGGACTAGCGGGTCCAGCTCCTACGAGCAGTACTTC
TRBJ1-2	NA	TRBV5-6	NA	CASSLAAMGGYTF	TGTGCCAGCAGCTTGGCAGCTATGGGTGGCTACACCTTC
TRBJ2-3	TRBD1	TRBV28	NA	CAISGQGVLDTQYF	TGTGCCATATCCGGACAGGGGGTTTTAGATACGCAGTATTTT
TRBJ1-1	NA	TRBV4-3	NA	CASSQLQGTEAFF	TGCGCCAGCAGCCAATTGCAGGGAACTGAAGCTTTCTTT
TRBJ1-1	NA	TRBV18	NA	CASSGGNTEAFF	TGTGCCAGCTCCGGTGGGAACACTGAAGCTTTCTTT
TRBJ2-1	NA	TRBV28	NA	CASGLEQLYNEQFF	TGTGCCAGCGGCTTGGAACAGCTATACAATGAGCAGTTCTTC
TRBJ2-5	TRBD2	TRBV5-5	NA	CASSIDPTSGGETQYF	TGTGCCAGCAGCATAGACCCGACTAGCGGGGGAGAGACCCAGTACTTC
TRBJ2-1	TRBD2	TRBV5-1	NA	CASSLTPTSGGRAQFF	TGCGCCAGCAGCTTGACACCGACTAGCGGGGGCCGGGCGCAGTTCTTC
TRBJ2-3	TRBD2	TRBV7-9	NA	CASSYQGSSGADTQYF	TGTGCCAGCAGCTATCAGGGTTCCAGCGGGGCCGATACGCAGTATTTT
TRBJ2-5	NA	TRBV6-5	NA	CASSRDWGETQYF	TGTGCCAGCAGTCGGGACTGGGGGGAGACCCAGTACTTC
TRBJ2-3	TRBD2	TRBV5-1	NA	CASSLVPSGLPADTQYF	TGCGCCAGCAGCTTGGTTCCTAGCGGGTTACCCGCAGATACGCAGTATTTT
TRBJ1-5	NA	TRBV5-1	NA	CASSPAGLSNQPQHF	TGCGCCAGCAGCCCCGCAGGGTTGAGCAATCAGCCCCAGCATTTT
TRBJ2-2	TRBD2	TRBV29-1	NA	CSVASGRANTGELFF	TGCAGCGTTGCTTCCGGGAGGGCGAACACCGGGGAGCTGTTTTTT
TRBJ1-2	NA	TRBV5-1	NA	CASSRTVLVEGYTF	TGCGCCAGCAGCCGGACAGTCCTGGTGGAGGGCTACACCTTC
TRBJ2-7	TRBD1	TRBV18	NA	CASSPRRGTGGYEQYF	TGTGCCAGCTCACCACGGAGGGGAACAGGGGGTTACGAGCAGTACTTC
TRBJ2-7	TRBD1	TRBV27	NA	CASIRFGTQGAGYEQYF	TGTGCCAGCATACGTTTCGGGACACAGGGGGCAGGCTACGAGCAGTACTTC
TRBJ1-1	NA	TRBV29-1	NA	CSVEDGPARNTEAFF	TGCAGCGTTGAAGATGGGCCAGCCCGGAACACTGAAGCTTTCTTT
TRBJ2-1	TRBD2	TRBV11-3	NA	CASSSSRASGSQNSNNEQFF	TGTGCCAGCAGCTCTAGTCGGGCTAGCGGGAGTCAAAATTCAAACAATGAGCAGTTCTTC
TRBJ1-3	NA	TRBV14	NA	CASSQAGRGGFTSDGNTIYF	TGTGCCAGCAGCCAAGCGGGTCGTGGGGGTTTTACGTCGGATGGAAACACCATATATTTT
TRBJ2-7	NA	TRBV9	NA	CASSGPDRPTAQF	TGTGCCAGCAGCGGCCCGGACAGACCCACGGCGCAGTTC
TRBJ1-1	TRBD1	TRBV15	NA	CATSRDQILRDRGSEAFF	TGTGCCACCAGCAGAGATCAGATACTCCGGGACAGGGGTTCTGAAGCTTTCTTT
TRBJ2-6	NA	TRBV18	NA	CASSPSPRASTTGANVLTF	TGTGCCAGCTCACCAAGCCCAAGGGCCTCCACCACTGGGGCCAACGTCCTGACTTTC
TRBJ2-5	TRBD1	TRBV29-1	NA	CSVDTTGGRETQYF	TGCAGCGTCGACACGACAGGGGGTCGGGAGACCCAGTACTTC
TRBJ1-5	NA	TRBV5-5	NA	CASSLDGPRNQPQHF	TGTGCCAGCAGCTTGGACGGACCGCGCAATCAGCCCCAGCATTTT
TRBJ2-1	NA	TRBV6-5	NA	CASSLSGTDYNEQFF	TGTGCCAGCAGCCTATCCGGGACTGACTACAATGAGCAGTTCTTC
TRBJ2-7	NA	TRBV6-5	NA	CASSGGSYEQYF	TGTGCCAGCAGTGGGGGCTCCTACGAGCAGTACTTC
TRBJ1-5	NA	TRBV6-1	NA	CASREGVGNQPQHF	TGTGCCAGCAGGGAAGGGGTAGGAAATCAGCCCCAGCATTTT
TRBJ2-7	NA	TRBV5-1	once	CASSLNLGGDEQYF	TGCGCCAGCAGCTTGAATTTAGGGGGGGACGAGCAGTACTTC
TRBJ2-1	TRBD1	TRBV5-4	NA	CASSGQDRAPSEQFF	TGTGCCAGCAGCGGGCAGGACAGGGCCCCATCCGAGCAGTTCTTC
TRBJ2-1	TRBD1	TRBV11-3	NA	CASSPRQGVYEQFF	TGTGCCAGCAGCCCCCGCCAGGGGGTCTATGAGCAGTTCTTC
TRBJ2-2	NA	TRBV7-2	NA	CASSHSGSGELFF	TGTGCCAGCAGCCACAGCGGCTCCGGGGAGCTGTTTTTT
TRBJ2-1	TRBD1	TRBV5-1	NA	CASSLQTGIDEQFF	TGCGCCAGCAGCTTACAGACAGGGATTGATGAGCAGTTCTTC
TRBJ2-3	TRBD2	TRBV27	once	CASSSGLAGASTDTQYF	TGTGCCAGCAGTTCCGGACTAGCGGGGGCTAGCACAGATACGCAGTATTTT
TRBJ1-3	TRBD1	TRBV7-8	NA	CASSPPVDRGSTLFVNTIYF	TGTGCCAGCAGCCCACCCGTCGACAGGGGCAGTACTTTGTTTGTAAACACCATATATTTT
TRBJ2-7	TRBD2	TRBV7-8	NA	CASSLAVTRLAGAKEQYF	TGTGCCAGCAGCTTAGCCGTAACAAGACTAGCGGGAGCGAAAGAGCAGTACTTC
TRBJ1-2	NA	TRBV4-1	once	CASSHLRTVSNYGYTF	TGCGCCAGCAGCCATCTCAGGACAGTATCTAACTATGGCTACACCTTC
TRBJ2-7	NA	TRBV19	NA	CASSIGVPFKEQYF	TGTGCCAGTAGTATCGGGGTCCCCTTTAAAGAGCAGTACTTC
TRBJ2-3	TRBD2	TRBV14	NA	CASSQDLSGSGTDTQYF	TGTGCCAGCAGCCAAGATCTCAGCGGGAGTGGAACAGATACGCAGTATTTT
TRBJ2-7	TRBD1	TRBV28	NA	CASSTTGTERFRPNF	TGTGCCAGCAGTACTACCGGGACAGAACGATTTCGGCCGAACTTC